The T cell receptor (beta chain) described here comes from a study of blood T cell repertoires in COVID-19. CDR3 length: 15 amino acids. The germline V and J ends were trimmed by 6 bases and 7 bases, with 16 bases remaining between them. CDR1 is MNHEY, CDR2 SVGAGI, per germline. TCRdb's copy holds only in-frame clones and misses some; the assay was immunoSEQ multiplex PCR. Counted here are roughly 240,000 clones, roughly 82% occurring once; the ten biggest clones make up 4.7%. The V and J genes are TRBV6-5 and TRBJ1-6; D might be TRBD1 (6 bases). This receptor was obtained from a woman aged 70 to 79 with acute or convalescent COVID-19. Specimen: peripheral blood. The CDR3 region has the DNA TGTGCCAGCAGCCCCCAACAGGGTACGAATTCACCCCTCCACTTT. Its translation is CASSPQQGTNSPLHF.